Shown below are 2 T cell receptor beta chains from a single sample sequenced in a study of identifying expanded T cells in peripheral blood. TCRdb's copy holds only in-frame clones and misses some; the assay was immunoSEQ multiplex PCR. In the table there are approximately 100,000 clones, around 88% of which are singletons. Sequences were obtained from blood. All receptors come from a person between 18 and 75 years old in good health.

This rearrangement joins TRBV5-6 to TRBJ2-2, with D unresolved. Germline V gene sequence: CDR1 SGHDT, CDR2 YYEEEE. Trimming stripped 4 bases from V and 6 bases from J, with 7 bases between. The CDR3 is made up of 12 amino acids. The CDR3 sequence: CASSRSAGELFF. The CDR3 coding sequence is TGTGCCAGCAGCCGGTCTGCCGGGGAGCTGTTTTTT.

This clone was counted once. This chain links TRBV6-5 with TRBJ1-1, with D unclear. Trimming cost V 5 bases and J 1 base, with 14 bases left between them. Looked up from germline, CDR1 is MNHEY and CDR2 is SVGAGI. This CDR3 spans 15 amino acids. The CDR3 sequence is CASSTFRAGNTEAFF. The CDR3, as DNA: TGTGCCAGCAGTACTTTCCGGGCGGGGAACACTGAAGCTTTCTTT.